This is a list of T cell receptor beta chains from one sample in a study of T cell changes during pregnancy in multiple sclerosis. TCRdb's table, derived via immunoSEQ multiplex PCR, lists solely in-frame clones and lacks some. The table includes about 41,000 clones, approximately 90% detected once. The starting material was CD8+ T cells from peripheral blood mononuclear cells, obtained in the third trimester of pregnancy. The receptors stem from a female donor with multiple sclerosis, enrolled in a pregnancy study. CDR3s include the opening cysteine and the closing phenylalanine or tryptophan. D genes are given only for firm matches. Some rows have no size entry. The others give once, few or many, or a class for an expanded clone.

-	TRBJ2-6	TRBD1	17	TRBV15	TGTGCCACCCGGGGTCCGGGACAGATAGCTGGGGCCAATGTCCTGACTTTC	CATRGPGQIAGANVLTF
-	TRBJ2-7	-	13	TRBV7-9	TGTGCCAGCAGCTTTTTGGCAGCGCTCGAGCAGTACTTC	CASSFLAALEQYF
-	TRBJ2-1	-	15	TRBV19	TGTGCCAGTAGCCCGACTAGTTACTCCTACAATGAGCAGTTCTTC	CASSPTSYSYNEQFF
-	TRBJ1-4	-	17	TRBV7-9	TGTGCCAGCAGCTCTACAGGAGAGGAACCAACTAATGAAAAACTGTTTTTT	CASSSTGEEPTNEKLFF
-	TRBJ2-7	TRBD1	16	TRBV27	TGTGCCAGCAGCCTTATCGCGGGACAGGGGGCTCCCGAGCAGTACTTC	CASSLIAGQGAPEQYF
medium-sized	TRBJ2-1	TRBD2	16	TRBV7-9	TGTGCCAGCAGCTTACCTAGCGGGAGTCACTACAATGAGCAGTTCTTC	CASSLPSGSHYNEQFF
-	TRBJ2-7	-	11	TRBV30	TGTGCCTGGAGTGTACTTTCCGAGCAGTACTTC	CAWSVLSEQYF
-	TRBJ2-1	TRBD2	16	TRBV27	TGTGCCAGCAGTTTATTCGCCGGGGGGGCCCACAATGAGCAGTTCTTC	CASSLFAGGAHNEQFF
-	TRBJ1-2	TRBD1	15	TRBV9	TGTGCCAGCAGCGGGACAGGGACACCTTTAGGTGGCTACACCTTC	CASSGTGTPLGGYTF
-	TRBJ2-3	TRBD2	14	TRBV6-5	TGTGCCAGCGGGGGGCTAGCGGGAGCAGATACGCAGTATTTT	CASGGLAGADTQYF
medium-sized	TRBJ1-2	-	14	TRBV16	TGTGCCAGCAGCATACCACAGGTTCTTTATGGCTACACCTTC	CASSIPQVLYGYTF
once	TRBJ1-2	-	15	TRBV9	TGTGCCAGCAGCGGAATGACAGAGTCTAACTATGGCTACACCTTC	CASSGMTESNYGYTF
few	TRBJ2-7	TRBD1	14	TRBV10-3	TGTGCCATCGCCGGGACAGGGGAGACCTACGAGCAGTACTTC	CAIAGTGETYEQYF
-	TRBJ2-1	TRBD2	14	TRBV28	TGTGCCAGCAGTTTACGTGGGGGGGACAATGAGCAGTTCTTC	CASSLRGGDNEQFF
-	TRBJ2-7	TRBD2	16	TRBV7-8	TGTGCCAGCAGCCAAGGACTAGCGGGACTACCTTACGAGCAGTACTTC	CASSQGLAGLPYEQYF
-	TRBJ2-7	-	16	TRBV27	TGTGCCAGCAGCGCACCCGGGACTTCCAGACCCTACGAGCAGTACTTC	CASSAPGTSRPYEQYF
-	TRBJ2-3	-	14	TRBV2	TGTGCCAGCGCTGGGCAGGGCCTTACAGATACGCAGTATTTT	CASAGQGLTDTQYF
-	TRBJ1-1	TRBD1	17	TRBV7-6	TGTGCCAGCAGCTCTACCGGGACAGGAGGATTGAACACTGAAGCTTTCTTT	CASSSTGTGGLNTEAFF
-	TRBJ2-7	TRBD1	16	TRBV5-4	TGTGCCAGCAGCCCTGCGGGACAGGGAGGCTCCTACGAGCAGTACTTC	CASSPAGQGGSYEQYF
once	TRBJ1-1	-	14	TRBV6-5	TGTGCCAGCAGAATCCGGGACATAGGCACTGAAGCTTTCTTT	CASRIRDIGTEAFF
-	TRBJ2-3	-	12	TRBV13	TGTGCCAGCAGCCCCAATTCCGATACGCAGTATTTT	CASSPNSDTQYF
-	TRBJ2-1	TRBD2	16	TRBV28	TGTGCCAGCAGTTTATTAGCGGGAGACCTACAAGATGAGCAGTTCTTC	CASSLLAGDLQDEQFF
-	TRBJ2-7	TRBD1	15	TRBV19	TGTGCCAGTAGTCCAGGCCGGGACAGTTACTACGAGCAGTACTTC	CASSPGRDSYYEQYF
-	TRBJ2-2	TRBD2	16	TRBV28	TGTGCCAGCAGTTTGGGACTAGCGGGAGTGACCGGGGAGCTGTTTTTT	CASSLGLAGVTGELFF
medium-sized	TRBJ2-1	TRBD2	16	TRBV6-4	TGTGCCAGCAGTGACTCCCCCGGGGGGGCTGGAAATGAGCAGTTCTTC	CASSDSPGGAGNEQFF
-	TRBJ1-5	TRBD1	14	TRBV2	TGTGCCAGCAGCGGACAGGGGGCTAATCAGCCCCAGCATTTT	CASSGQGANQPQHF
-	TRBJ2-7	-	14	TRBV10-3	TGTGCCATCAGTGAGTCTCTGTTCACCGGTGAGCAGTACTTC	CAISESLFTGEQYF
once	TRBJ2-2	-	14	TRBV6-5	TGTGCCAGCAGTTACTTGCCGGACACCGGGGAGCTGTTTTTT	CASSYLPDTGELFF
-	TRBJ1-5	-	14	TRBV30	TGTGCCTGGAGTGTAAAAGGAGGCAATCAGCCCCAGCATTTT	CAWSVKGGNQPQHF
-	TRBJ2-3	-	13	TRBV2	TGTGCCAGCAAAACGCAGGGGCACGATACGCAGTATTTT	CASKTQGHDTQYF
-	TRBJ1-1	-	16	TRBV29-1	TGCAGCGTTGAGGCCATGGGGGCCGCGGTTGGTGCTGAAGCTTTCTTT	CSVEAMGAAVGAEAFF
-	TRBJ2-1	TRBD2	15	TRBV6-5	TGTGCCAGCAGTAACCCTAGCGGGGGTATAAATGAGCAGTTCTTC	CASSNPSGGINEQFF
-	TRBJ2-3	-	15	TRBV6-5	TGTGCCAGCAGTTACGGTGGGAGTAGCACAGATACGCAGTATTTT	CASSYGGSSTDTQYF
-	TRBJ1-1	-	16	TRBV7-9	TGTGCCAGCAGCTTCCCTAGAGCCGGGGGGGACACTGAAGCTTTCTTT	CASSFPRAGGDTEAFF
few	TRBJ2-7	-	15	TRBV4-2	TGTGCCAGCAGCCAGGTGCGGGACGGCTCCTACGAGCAGTACTTC	CASSQVRDGSYEQYF
-	TRBJ1-2	-	15	TRBV9	TGTGCCAGCAGCGACGGACACACCTCAGGGATGGGCTACACCTTC	CASSDGHTSGMGYTF
-	TRBJ2-1	TRBD1	15	TRBV7-6	TGTGCCAGCAGCTTCCGGACAGGGGGCTTCGATGAGCAGTTCTTC	CASSFRTGGFDEQFF
-	TRBJ2-7	TRBD2	14	TRBV27	TGTGCCAGCAGGACTAGCGGGAATTTCAACGAGCAGTACTTC	CASRTSGNFNEQYF
-	TRBJ2-7	-	13	TRBV11-3	TGTGCCAGCAGCTTGACATGGGGGGACGAGCAGTACTTC	CASSLTWGDEQYF
-	TRBJ2-3	-	12	TRBV11-2	TGTGCCAGCAGCTTACGGACAGATACGCAGTATTTT	CASSLRTDTQYF
-	TRBJ2-5	-	12	TRBV7-9	TGTGCCAGCAGCTTAGGCACTGAGACCCAGTACTTC	CASSLGTETQYF
-	TRBJ2-2	-	15	TRBV7-9	TGTGCCAGCCCCGGTGAGCTAGGGGACACCGGGGAGCTGTTTTTT	CASPGELGDTGELFF
-	TRBJ2-6	-	17	TRBV2	TGTGCCAGCAGTGGTATGTTGCGGGGGCCTGGGGCCAACGTCCTGACTTTC	CASSGMLRGPGANVLTF
-	TRBJ2-1	TRBD2	14	TRBV2	TGTGCCAGCAAGCTAGCGGAGGCGAACAATGAGCAGTTCTTC	CASKLAEANNEQFF
-	TRBJ1-6	-	17	TRBV13	TGTGCCAGCAGCTTAGGTCCATTGGGGCAGCTCAATTCACCCCTCCACTTT	CASSLGPLGQLNSPLHF
-	TRBJ1-2	TRBD1	13	TRBV5-1	TGCGCCAGCAGCGGACAGGGGAACTATGGCTACACCTTC	CASSGQGNYGYTF
-	TRBJ1-1	-	12	TRBV10-3	TGTGCCATCACTCAAGGGGGTACTGAAGCTTTCTTT	CAITQGGTEAFF
-	TRBJ1-5	-	16	TRBV4-1	TGCGCCAGCAGCCAAGCAACGGGGTATAGCAATCAGCCCCAGCATTTT	CASSQATGYSNQPQHF
-	TRBJ2-5	TRBD1	14	TRBV4-3	TGCGCCAGCAGCCTCGGGACAGGTTCAGAGACCCAGTACTTC	CASSLGTGSETQYF
-	TRBJ2-7	TRBD1	15	TRBV4-3	TGCGCCAGCAGCCTACGACAGGGGGCGTTGAACGAGCAGTACTTC	CASSLRQGALNEQYF
-	TRBJ2-7	-	14	TRBV27	TGTGCCAGCAGTCCCCCCGGGACTCCCTACGAGCAGTACTTC	CASSPPGTPYEQYF